What follows are 20 T cell receptor beta chains derived from one specimen sequenced in a study of CXCR3-negative and CXCR3-positive naive CD8 T cells. Study-wide points: Against CXCR3-negative naive cells, CXCR3-positive naive cells showed more hydrophobic TRB CDR3s.

The study made its TRB cDNA libraries by 5' RACE, adding UMI labels. TCRdb reprocessed the 5' RACE reads; each CDR3 protein has one entry and no DNA is given. The listing records about 6,700 distinct CDR3 sequences. No cognate antigen is known for these TCRs. Sequenced input: naive CXCR3+ CD8+ T cells from blood. Sample subset: CD45RO-CCR7+CD27+CD95- naive CD8+ T cells expressing CXCR3 (TNR3+). The receptors here all came from a human donor in good health. Some clones in this sample may be carry-over from other donors' samples.

By frequency, this clonotype registers medium-sized. The chain recombines TRBV29-1 with TRBJ1-1; TCRdb names TRBD1, which stays unverified in the absence of DNA. Germline V CDR1 and CDR2: SQVTM, ANQGSEA. The CDR3 runs to 14 residues. The CDR3 protein is CSVEGPGLDTEAFF.

The V gene is TRBV7-9, the J gene TRBJ1-6; TCRdb's D call of TRBD1 is untestable without DNA. The V gene's germline CDR1 is SEHNR and CDR2 FQNEAQ (reference sequence). The CDR3 spans 15 residues. CDR3: CASSLARDRNSPLHF.

The V and J genes are TRBV29-1 and TRBJ2-7. Germline loops: CDR1 SQVTM, CDR2 ANQGSEA. The CDR3 covers 12 residues. The CDR3 sequence: CSVHTDSYEQYF.

This clonotype shows up as medium-sized (0.01 to 0.1%) by frequency. The chain carries TRBV4-3 and TRBJ1-5. Germline loops: CDR1 LGHNA, CDR2 YSLEER. CDR3 length equals 17 residues. This chain's CDR3 is CASSQDHPSDGNQPQHF.

The CDR3 region is CARRTSGSYEQYF. V gene TRBV28 combines with J gene TRBJ2-7; with no DNA, the TCRdb D assignment of TRBD2 cannot be verified. CDR3 length: 13 residues. CDR1 and CDR2 (germline): MDHEN, SYDVKM.

The V call is TRBV3-1, the J call TRBJ2-3; TCRdb outputs TRBD2, but without DNA this stays unchecked. Germline assignment: CDR1 LGHDT and CDR2 YNNKEL (reference sequence). This CDR3 has 16 amino acids. The CDR3 reads CASSQVSGSLTDTQYF.

V is TRBV10-3 and J is TRBJ2-7; the TCRdb call, TRBD1, lacks DNA for checking. Germline V lookup: CDR1 ENHRY, CDR2 SYGVKD. This CDR3 region has 13 residues. CDR3 loop: CAISEGRGYEQYF.

The rearrangement joins TRBV6-2 or TRBV6-3 to TRBJ2-1; TCRdb indicates TRBD2, and absent DNA this call remains unverified. This CDR3 region has 13 residues. The germline gives CDR1 MNHEY, CDR2 SVGEGT. The CDR3 spells CASSYPEGNEQFF.

V is TRBV7-9 and J is TRBJ2-7; lacking DNA, the TRBD2 call made by TCRdb goes unchecked. This CDR3 contains 17 residues. Germline values: CDR1 SEHNR, CDR2 FQNEAQ (reference sequence). The CDR3 loop reads CASSLDSGLTQDYEQYF.

The genes are TRBV12-3 or TRBV12-4 and TRBJ2-3; TCRdb indicates TRBD1, and absent DNA this call remains unverified. The CDR3 consists of 15 residues. The CDR3 here is CASSYSQGGPDTQYF.

This clonotype is medium-sized (0.01 to 0.1%) by frequency. The gene calls are TRBV29-1 and TRBJ2-1; no DNA is available, so the TRBD1 call from TCRdb remains unchecked. This CDR3 is 15 amino acids long. CDR1 and CDR2 from the germline V gene are SQVTM and ANQGSEA. Here the CDR3 reads CSVEWRDRGMDEQFF.

CDR3 sequence reads: CASSITAGGPPEYF. J is TRBJ2-7 and V is TRBV19; no DNA is available, so the TRBD2 call from TCRdb remains unchecked. The germline V gene has CDR1 LNHDA and CDR2 SQIVND (reference sequence). This CDR3 has 14 residues. Full variable domain (missing parts from reference TRBV19 and TRBJ2-7): DGGITQSPKYLFRKEGQNVTLSCEQNLNHDAMYWYRQDPGQGLRLIYYSQIVNDFQKGDIAEGYSVSREKKESFPLTVTSAQKNPTAFYLCASSITAGGPPEYFGPGTRLTVT.

The rearrangement uses TRBV10-3 and TRBJ2-2; no DNA is available, so the TRBD1 call from TCRdb remains unchecked. This CDR3 is 15 amino acids long. Germline CDR1 ENHRY, CDR2 SYGVKD. The CDR3 protein is CAINSGTGNTGELFF.

The CDR3 is CSATRDGYEQYF. V and J are TRBV29-1 and TRBJ2-7; with no DNA, the TCRdb D assignment of TRBD1 cannot be verified. This CDR3 is 12 amino acids long. Germline V CDR1 and CDR2: SQVTM, ANQGSEA.

Frequency places this clonotype as medium-sized. The chain links TRBV12-3 or TRBV12-4 to TRBJ2-1; the D call from TCRdb, TRBD2, cannot be confirmed without DNA. This CDR3 has 16 residues. The CDR3 reads CASTSLGISSYNEQFF.

This clonotype is identified as medium-sized (0.01 to 0.1%) from frequency. The J gene is TRBJ2-2, the V gene TRBV25-1; TCRdb's assignment of TRBD1 cannot be checked, as there is no DNA. Germline lookup yields CDR1 MGHDK and CDR2 SYGVNS. This CDR3 contains 18 residues. The CDR3 sequence: CASSEYGQGEGPSGELFF.

This clonotype is called medium-sized based on its frequency. This CDR3 is CASSHITGDQPQHF. V usage is TRBV4-1 and J usage is TRBJ1-5; the TRBD1 assignment by TCRdb is unverifiable without DNA. Per the germline V gene, CDR1 is MGHRA and CDR2 is YSYEKL. CDR3 length equals 14 residues.

This clonotype is labeled medium-sized based on frequency. This chain links TRBV7-9 with TRBJ1-2; TCRdb's D call, TRBD1, is unchecked because there is no DNA. The CDR3 loop spans 14 amino acids. Germline loops: CDR1 SEHNR, CDR2 FQNEAQ (reference sequence). The CDR3 protein is CASSLGQGADGYTF.

This clonotype is identified as medium-sized from frequency. The V gene is TRBV29-1, the J gene TRBJ2-2. This CDR3 region has 12 residues. CDR1 SQVTM and CDR2 ANQGSEA come from the germline V gene. CDR3 loop: CSVEVNTGELFF.

This clonotype shows up as medium-sized by frequency. This rearrangement joins TRBV27 to TRBJ2-3. This CDR3 has 13 amino acids. Germline-derived CDR1 and CDR2 are MNHEY and SMNVEV (reference sequence). The CDR3 sequence is CASSFIFLDTQYF.